This TCR beta chain was sequenced in a study of blood T cells in healthy people across ages. The second PCR ran roughly 6 to 11 cycles with a sample-barcoded 5' primer and J-beta primers. TCRdb reprocessed the 5' RACE reads with MiXCR, giving one entry per CDR3 protein. Counted here are around 2 million distinct CDR3 sequences, 35% to 50% occurring once; the ten biggest clones make up about 21%. Germline V lookup: CDR1 SGHTA, CDR2 FQGNSA. This CDR3 comprises 17 residues. Trimming took 5 bases from V and 8 from J; bases not matched to a gene: 19. With respect to this clonotype: The antigen is undetermined.

Overall study findings and caveats: Investigators viewed diversity estimates from one million T cells as underestimates, the study reported.

The receptor comes from a human donor in good health. The sequencing input was blood. The chain joins TRBV7-2 to TRBJ2-3; TRBD2 agrees at 7 bases. In DNA form, the CDR3 reads TGTGCCAGCAGCCACAATACAGCGGGGTCCATGGGGGGTACGCAGTATTTT. Amino acid sequence: CASSHNTAGSMGGTQYF.